This TCR beta chain was observed in a study of CD8 T cells in Susac syndrome. Study-wide findings and caveats: Regarding the TCR sequencing and HLA analysis, the study admitted that a relatively small number of individuals were involved.

Comments on this clonotype: No antigen is known for it.

The study sequenced TCR beta in blood CD8+ and CD4+ T cells. cDNA came from about 0.5 to 1 ug RNA primed by random hexamers. TCR beta CDR3 was amplified by immunoSEQ covering 54 Vbeta and 13 Jbeta. TCRdb recomputed calls from the immunoSEQ multiplex PCR reads with MiXCR, one row per CDR3 protein. The sample holds some 130,000 distinct CDR3 sequences, roughly 94% seen once. V lost 4 bases to trimming and J lost 6 bases; unmatched junction nucleotides: 5. CDR3 length: 14 amino acids. Per germline, CDR1 SGHNT and CDR2 YYREEE (reference sequence). The rearrangement uses TRBV5-4 and TRBJ2-2, with 8 bases lining up with TRBD1. This receptor was identified in a human donor with multiple sclerosis. Sequenced input: CD4+ T cells from PBMCs. The CDR3, as DNA: TGTGCCAGCAGCCCAGGGGGCCTAGCCGGGGAGCTGTTTTTT. Its protein is CASSPGGLAGELFF.